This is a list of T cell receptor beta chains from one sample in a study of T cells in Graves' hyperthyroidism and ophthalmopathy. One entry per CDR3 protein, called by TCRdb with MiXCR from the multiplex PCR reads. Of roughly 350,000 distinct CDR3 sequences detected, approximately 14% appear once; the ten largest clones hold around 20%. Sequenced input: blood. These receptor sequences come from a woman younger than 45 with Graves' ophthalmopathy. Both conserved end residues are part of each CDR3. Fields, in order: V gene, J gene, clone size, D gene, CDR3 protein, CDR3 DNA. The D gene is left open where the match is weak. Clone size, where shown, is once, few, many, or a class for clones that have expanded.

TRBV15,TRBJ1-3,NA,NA,CATSRSGNTIYF,TGTGCCACCAGCAGGTCTGGAAACACCATATATTTT
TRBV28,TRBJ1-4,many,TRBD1,CASSGGGGLEKLFF,TGTGCCAGCAGTGGAGGGGGCGGCCTTGAAAAACTGTTTTTT
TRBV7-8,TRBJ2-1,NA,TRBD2,CASSSLTSGGINEQFF,TGTGCCAGCAGCTCTCTGACTAGCGGGGGGATCAATGAGCAGTTCTTC
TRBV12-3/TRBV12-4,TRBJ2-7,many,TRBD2,CASSFLAGGYEQYF,TGTGCCAGCAGTTTTTTGGCGGGGGGCTACGAGCAGTACTTC
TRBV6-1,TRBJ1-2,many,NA,CASSNRGYDKGNYGYTF,TGTGCCAGCAGCAACCGGGGTTACGACAAGGGTAACTATGGCTACACCTTC
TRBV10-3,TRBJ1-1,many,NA,CAIRENADTEAFF,TGTGCCATCAGGGAGAATGCAGACACTGAAGCTTTCTTT
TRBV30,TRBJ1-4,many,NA,CAWSVQPRNREGLREKLFF,TGTGCCTGGAGTGTCCAACCGCGGAACAGGGAAGGATTGCGGGAAAAACTGTTTTTT
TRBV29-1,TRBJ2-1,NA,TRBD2,CSGSGGGFNEQFF,TGCAGCGGATCGGGGGGGGGCTTCAATGAGCAGTTCTTC
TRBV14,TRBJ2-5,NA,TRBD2,CASSGREQWWETQYF,TGTGCCAGCAGCGGGCGGGAGCAGTGGTGGGAGACCCAGTACTTC
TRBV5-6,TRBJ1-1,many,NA,CASSFTDNTEAFF,TGTGCCAGCAGCTTTACGGACAACACTGAAGCTTTCTTT
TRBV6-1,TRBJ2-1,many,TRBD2,CASMNSGGAGINEQFF,TGTGCCAGTATGAATAGCGGGGGGGCCGGTATCAATGAGCAGTTCTTC
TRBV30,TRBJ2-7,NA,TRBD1,CAWSTGTVSYEQYF,TGTGCCTGGAGTACCGGGACAGTAAGCTACGAGCAGTACTTC
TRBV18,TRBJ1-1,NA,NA,CASTEGRERGEALF,TGTGCCAGCACAGAGGGCCGGGAGAGAGGCGAAGCTCTCTTT
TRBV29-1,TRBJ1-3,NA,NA,CSVERVGRNTIYF,TGCAGCGTTGAACGCGTCGGCAGAAACACCATATATTTT
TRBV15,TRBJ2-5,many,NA,CATSGGLQVGETQYF,TGTGCCACCAGCGGTGGACTTCAAGTAGGGGAGACCCAGTACTTC
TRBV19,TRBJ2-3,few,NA,CASNPGAGLHTDTQYF,TGTGCCAGTAACCCTGGGGCAGGGCTCCACACAGATACGCAGTATTTT
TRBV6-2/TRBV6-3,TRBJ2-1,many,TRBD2,CASRTSGGSGEQFF,TGTGCCAGCAGAACTAGCGGGGGGTCGGGGGAGCAGTTCTTC
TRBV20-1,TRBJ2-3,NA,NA,CSAKTSSTDTQYF,TGCAGTGCCAAGACAAGTAGCACAGATACGCAGTATTTT
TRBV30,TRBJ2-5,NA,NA,CAWSVRGGGSQETQYF,TGTGCCTGGAGTGTACGTGGCGGGGGCTCCCAAGAGACCCAGTACTTC
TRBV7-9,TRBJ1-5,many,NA,CASSFGWAEQPQHF,TGTGCCAGCAGCTTTGGCTGGGCCGAACAGCCCCAGCATTTT
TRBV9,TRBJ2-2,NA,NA,CASNQGAAGELFF,TGTGCCAGCAACCAGGGTGCAGCCGGGGAGCTGTTTTTT
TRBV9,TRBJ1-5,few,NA,CASSESAYSNQPQHF,TGTGCCAGCAGCGAGTCAGCTTATAGCAATCAGCCCCAGCATTTT
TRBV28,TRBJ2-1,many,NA,CASSAGLRKTDNEQFF,TGTGCCAGCAGTGCCGGACTACGCAAGACCGACAATGAGCAGTTCTTC
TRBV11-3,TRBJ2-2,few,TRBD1,CASRPGQGSTGELFF,TGTGCCAGCCGTCCGGGACAGGGAAGCACCGGGGAGCTGTTTTTT
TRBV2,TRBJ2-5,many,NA,CASILGQETQYF,TGTGCCAGCATTCTGGGGCAAGAGACCCAGTACTTC
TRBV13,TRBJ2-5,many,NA,CASSRLRGLRTQYF,TGTGCCAGCAGCCGCCTCCGGGGCCTAAGGACCCAGTACTTC
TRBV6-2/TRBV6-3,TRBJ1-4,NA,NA,CASTNRRGRREKLFF,TGTGCCAGCACCAATAGAAGGGGCCGGAGGGAAAAACTGTTTTTT
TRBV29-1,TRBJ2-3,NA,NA,CSVSKQGGGTDTQYF,TGCAGCGTTTCGAAACAGGGGGGGGGCACAGATACGCAGTATTTT
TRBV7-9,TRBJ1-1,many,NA,CASSLIENTEAFF,TGTGCCAGCAGCTTAATTGAGAACACTGAAGCTTTCTTT
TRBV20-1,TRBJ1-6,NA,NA,CSARLSGNSPLHF,TGCAGTGCTAGGCTTTCCGGTAATTCACCCCTCCACTTT
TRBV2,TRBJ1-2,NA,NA,CASSGDSPLGYTF,TGTGCCAGCAGTGGCGACAGCCCGCTGGGCTACACCTTC
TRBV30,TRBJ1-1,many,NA,CAWSRAEAFF,TGTGCCTGGAGTAGGGCCGAAGCTTTCTTT
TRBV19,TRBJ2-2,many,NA,CATRAGKGYTGELFF,TGTGCCACCAGGGCAGGGAAGGGGTACACCGGGGAGCTGTTTTTT
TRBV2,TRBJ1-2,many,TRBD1,CASSGTGGWYGYTF,TGTGCCAGCAGTGGGACAGGGGGCTGGTATGGCTACACCTTC
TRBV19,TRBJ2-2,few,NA,CASRWEDILTGELFF,TGTGCCAGCCGGTGGGAGGACATACTCACCGGGGAGCTGTTTTTT
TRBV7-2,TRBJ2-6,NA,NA,CASSLHASGANVLTF,TGTGCCAGCAGCTTACACGCATCTGGGGCCAACGTCCTGACTTTC
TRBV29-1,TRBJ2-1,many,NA,CSVAKGGRNEQFF,TGCAGCGTCGCGAAGGGGGGCAGGAATGAGCAGTTCTTC
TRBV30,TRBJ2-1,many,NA,CAWTEDNEQFF,TGTGCCTGGACAGAAGACAATGAGCAGTTCTTC
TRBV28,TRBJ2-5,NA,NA,CAGGGAQETQYF,TGTGCTGGGGGGGGGGCCCAAGAGACCCAGTACTTC
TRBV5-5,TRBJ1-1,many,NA,CASSLYRPGSEAFF,TGTGCCAGCAGCCTTTATCGACCGGGATCCGAAGCTTTCTTT
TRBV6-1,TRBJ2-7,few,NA,CASSEAGGAAYEQYF,TGTGCCAGCAGTGAAGCGGGGGGGGCCGCCTACGAGCAGTACTTC
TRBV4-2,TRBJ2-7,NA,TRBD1,CASSQYFGTGSYEQYF,TGTGCCAGCAGCCAATATTTCGGGACAGGGAGTTACGAGCAGTACTTC
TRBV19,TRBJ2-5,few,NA,CASSIDLSRNPKTQYF,TGTGCCAGTAGTATAGATCTTTCGCGGAACCCCAAGACCCAGTACTTC
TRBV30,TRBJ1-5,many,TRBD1,CAWSGIGDRPNQPQHF,TGTGCCTGGAGTGGGATTGGGGACAGACCGAATCAGCCCCAGCATTTT
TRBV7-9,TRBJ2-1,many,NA,CASSSRDTYNEQFF,TGTGCCAGCAGCTCCCGGGACACCTACAATGAGCAGTTCTTC
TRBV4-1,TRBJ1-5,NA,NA,CASSPTGTLGRQPQHF,TGCGCCAGCAGCCCGACCGGGACCTTGGGAAGGCAGCCCCAGCATTTT
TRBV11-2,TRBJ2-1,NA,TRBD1,CASSPDRVAGNEQFF,TGTGCCAGCAGCCCCGACAGGGTTGCCGGCAATGAGCAGTTCTTC
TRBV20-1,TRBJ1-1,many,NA,CSARDGDPWSAEAFF,TGCAGTGCTAGAGATGGTGACCCATGGAGCGCTGAAGCTTTCTTT
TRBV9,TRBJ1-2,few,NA,CASSVAAVSRGSYYGYTF,TGTGCCAGCAGCGTAGCCGCCGTCAGCCGAGGGTCATACTATGGCTACACCTTC
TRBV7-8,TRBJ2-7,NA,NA,CASSLDPGLYEQYF,TGTGCCAGCAGCTTAGATCCGGGTCTCTACGAGCAGTACTTC
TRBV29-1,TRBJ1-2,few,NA,CSVTLRGAGGYTF,TGCAGCGTAACTCTTCGGGGGGCCGGAGGCTACACCTTC
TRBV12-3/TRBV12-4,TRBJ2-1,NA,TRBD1,CASSGTGEDEQFF,TGTGCCAGCAGCGGGACAGGGGAGGATGAGCAGTTCTTC
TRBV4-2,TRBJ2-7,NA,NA,CASSREDSKNYEQYF,TGTGCCAGCAGCCGAGAAGACAGCAAGAACTACGAGCAGTACTTC
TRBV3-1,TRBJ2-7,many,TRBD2,CASSLRGGEQYF,TGTGCCAGCAGCCTTCGGGGGGGCGAGCAGTACTTC